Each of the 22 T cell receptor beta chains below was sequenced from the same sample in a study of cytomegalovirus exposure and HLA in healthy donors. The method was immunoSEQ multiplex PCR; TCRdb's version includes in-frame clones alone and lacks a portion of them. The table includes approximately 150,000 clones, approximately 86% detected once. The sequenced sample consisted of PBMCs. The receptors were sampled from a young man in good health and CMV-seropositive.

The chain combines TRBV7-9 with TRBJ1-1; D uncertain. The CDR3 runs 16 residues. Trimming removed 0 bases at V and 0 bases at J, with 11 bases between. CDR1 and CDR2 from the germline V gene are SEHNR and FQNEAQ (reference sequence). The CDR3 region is CASSLAAGLMNTEAFF. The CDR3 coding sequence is TGTGCCAGCAGCTTAGCGGCTGGCCTGATGAACACTGAAGCTTTCTTT.

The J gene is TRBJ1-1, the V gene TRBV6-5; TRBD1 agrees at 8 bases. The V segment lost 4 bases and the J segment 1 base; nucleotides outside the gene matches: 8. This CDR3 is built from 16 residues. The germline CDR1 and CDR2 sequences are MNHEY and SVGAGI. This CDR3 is CASSSSYTGGNTEAFF. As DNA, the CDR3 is TGTGCCAGCAGTTCCTCCTATACAGGGGGGAACACTGAAGCTTTCTTT.

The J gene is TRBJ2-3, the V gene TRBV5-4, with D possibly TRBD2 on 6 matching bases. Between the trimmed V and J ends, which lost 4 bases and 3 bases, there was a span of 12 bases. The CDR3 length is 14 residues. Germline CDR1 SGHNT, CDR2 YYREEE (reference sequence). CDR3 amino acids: CASSVSGVTDTQYF. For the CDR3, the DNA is TGTGCCAGCAGCGTTAGCGGTGTGACAGATACGCAGTATTTT.

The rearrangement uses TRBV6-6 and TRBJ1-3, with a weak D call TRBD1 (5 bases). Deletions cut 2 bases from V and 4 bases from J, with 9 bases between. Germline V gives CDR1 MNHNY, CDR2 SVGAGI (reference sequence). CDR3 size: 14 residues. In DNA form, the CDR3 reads TGTGCCAGCAGTTACATCGGGGGAGGAAACACCATATATTTT. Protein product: CASSYIGGGNTIYF.

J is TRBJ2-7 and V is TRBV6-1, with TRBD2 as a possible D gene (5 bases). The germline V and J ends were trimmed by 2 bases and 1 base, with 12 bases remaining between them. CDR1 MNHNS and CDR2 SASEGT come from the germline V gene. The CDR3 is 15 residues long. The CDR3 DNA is TGTGCCAGCAGTGAAACGGACTTAAATTCCTACGAGCAGTACTTC. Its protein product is CASSETDLNSYEQYF.

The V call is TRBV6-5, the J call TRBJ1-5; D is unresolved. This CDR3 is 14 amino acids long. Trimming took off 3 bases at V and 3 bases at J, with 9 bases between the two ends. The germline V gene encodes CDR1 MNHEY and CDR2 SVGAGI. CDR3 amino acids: CASSYIPSNQPQHF. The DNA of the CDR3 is TGTGCCAGCAGTTATATCCCTTCCAATCAGCCCCAGCATTTT.

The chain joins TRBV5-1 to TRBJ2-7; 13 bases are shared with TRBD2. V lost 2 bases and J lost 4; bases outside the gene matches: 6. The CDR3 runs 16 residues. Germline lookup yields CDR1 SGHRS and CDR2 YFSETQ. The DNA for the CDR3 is TGCGCCAGCAGCTTACTAGCGGGAGGGAAGCAATACGAGCAGTACTTC. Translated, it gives CASSLLAGGKQYEQYF.

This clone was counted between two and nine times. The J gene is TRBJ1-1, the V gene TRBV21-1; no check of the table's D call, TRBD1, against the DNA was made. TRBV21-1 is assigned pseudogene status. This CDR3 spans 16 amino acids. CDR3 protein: CASIIRVFCRNTEAFF. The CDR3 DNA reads TGTGCCAGCATCATCAGGGTGTTCTGTCGGAACACTGAAGCTTTCTTT.

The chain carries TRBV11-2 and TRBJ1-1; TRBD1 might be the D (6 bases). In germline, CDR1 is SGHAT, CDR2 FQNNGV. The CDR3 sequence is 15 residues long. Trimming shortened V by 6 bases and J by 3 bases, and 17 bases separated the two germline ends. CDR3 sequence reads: CASSLLTGEDTEAFF. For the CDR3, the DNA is TGTGCCAGCAGTCTTCTGACAGGTGAGGACACTGAAGCTTTCTTT.

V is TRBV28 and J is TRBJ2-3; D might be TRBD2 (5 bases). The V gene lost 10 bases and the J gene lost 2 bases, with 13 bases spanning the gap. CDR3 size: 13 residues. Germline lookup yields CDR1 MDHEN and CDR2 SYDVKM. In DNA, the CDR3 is TGTGCCACCCATCGGGGAACCACAGATACGCAGTATTTT. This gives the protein CATHRGTTDTQYF.

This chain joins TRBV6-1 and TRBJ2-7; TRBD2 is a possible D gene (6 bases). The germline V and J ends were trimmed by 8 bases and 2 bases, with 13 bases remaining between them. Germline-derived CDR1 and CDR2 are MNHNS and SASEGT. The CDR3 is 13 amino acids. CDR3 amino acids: CASGLATAYEQYF. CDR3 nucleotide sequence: TGTGCCAGCGGTCTAGCGACGGCCTACGAGCAGTACTTC.

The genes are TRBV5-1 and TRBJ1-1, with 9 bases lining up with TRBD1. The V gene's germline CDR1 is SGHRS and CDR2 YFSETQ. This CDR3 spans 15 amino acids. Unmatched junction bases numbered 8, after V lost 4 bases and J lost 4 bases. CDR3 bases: TGCGCCAGCAGCCCCCCCGGGACAGGGAGCACTGAAGCTTTCTTT. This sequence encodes CASSPPGTGSTEAFF.

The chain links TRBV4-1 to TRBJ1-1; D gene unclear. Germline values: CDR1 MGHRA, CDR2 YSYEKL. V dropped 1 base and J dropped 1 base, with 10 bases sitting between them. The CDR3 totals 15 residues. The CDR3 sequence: CASSQGKPRNTEAFF. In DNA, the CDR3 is TGCGCCAGCAGCCAAGGAAAACCGAGGAACACTGAAGCTTTCTTT.

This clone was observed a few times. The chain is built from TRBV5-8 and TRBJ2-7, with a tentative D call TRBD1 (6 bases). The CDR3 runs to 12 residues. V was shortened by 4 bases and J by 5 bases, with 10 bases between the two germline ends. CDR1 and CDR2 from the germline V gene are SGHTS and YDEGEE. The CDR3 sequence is CASSLQGHEQYF. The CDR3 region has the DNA TGTGCCAGCAGCCTACAGGGCCACGAGCAGTACTTC.

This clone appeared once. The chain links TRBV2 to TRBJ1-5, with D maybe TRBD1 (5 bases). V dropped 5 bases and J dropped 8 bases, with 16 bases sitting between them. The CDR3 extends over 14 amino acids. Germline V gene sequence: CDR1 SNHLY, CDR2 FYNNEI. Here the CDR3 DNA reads TGTGCCAGCAGTCGCAGGGCCCTAGTGGAGCCCCAGCATTTT. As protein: CASSRRALVEPQHF.

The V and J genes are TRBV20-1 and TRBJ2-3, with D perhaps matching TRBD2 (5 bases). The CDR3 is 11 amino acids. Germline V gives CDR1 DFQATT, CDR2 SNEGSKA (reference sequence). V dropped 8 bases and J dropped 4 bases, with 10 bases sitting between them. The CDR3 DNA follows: TGCAGTTGGACTGGATCAGATACGCAGTATTTT. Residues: CSWTGSDTQYF.

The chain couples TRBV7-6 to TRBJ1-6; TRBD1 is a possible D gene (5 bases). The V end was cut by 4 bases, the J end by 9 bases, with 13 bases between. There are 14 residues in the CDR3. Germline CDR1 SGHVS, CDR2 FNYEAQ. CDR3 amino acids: CASSSFQGGSPLHF. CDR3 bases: TGTGCCAGCAGCTCCTTCCAGGGTGGTTCACCCCTCCACTTT.

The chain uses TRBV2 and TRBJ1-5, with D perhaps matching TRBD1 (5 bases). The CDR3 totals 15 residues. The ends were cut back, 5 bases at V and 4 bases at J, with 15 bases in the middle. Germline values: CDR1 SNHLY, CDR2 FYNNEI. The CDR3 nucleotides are TGTGCCAGCAGTCTAATATCGGACAATAATCAGCCCCAGCATTTT. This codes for CASSLISDNNQPQHF.

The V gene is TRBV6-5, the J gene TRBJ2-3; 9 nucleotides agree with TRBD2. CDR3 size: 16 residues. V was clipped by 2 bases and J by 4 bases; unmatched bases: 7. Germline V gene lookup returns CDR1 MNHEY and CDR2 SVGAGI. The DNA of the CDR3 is TGTGCCAGCAGTTACAGCTTAGCGGGAGCGGCAGATACGCAGTATTTT. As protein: CASSYSLAGAADTQYF.

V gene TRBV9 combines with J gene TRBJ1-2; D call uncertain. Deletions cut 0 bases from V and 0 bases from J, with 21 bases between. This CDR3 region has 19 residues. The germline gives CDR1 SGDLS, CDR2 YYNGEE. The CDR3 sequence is CASSVAEWRSGLSNYGYTF. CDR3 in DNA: TGTGCCAGCAGCGTAGCGGAGTGGAGGTCAGGCCTCTCTAACTATGGCTACACCTTC.

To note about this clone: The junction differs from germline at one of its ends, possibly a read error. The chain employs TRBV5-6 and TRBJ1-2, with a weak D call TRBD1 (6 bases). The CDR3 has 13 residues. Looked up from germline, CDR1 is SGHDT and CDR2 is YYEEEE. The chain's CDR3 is CASSPRGPGHGDF. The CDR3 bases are TGTGCCAGCAGCCCACGCGGTCCGGGACACGGAGATTTC.

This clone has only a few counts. The CDR3 DNA reads as TGTGCCAGCAGGGAGACCGGGACACGCTCCTACGAGCAGTACTTC. Protein sequence: CASRETGTRSYEQYF. The chain carries TRBV27 and TRBJ2-7, with D possibly TRBD1 on 6 matching bases. The germline V and J ends were trimmed by 6 bases and 0 bases, with 15 bases remaining between them. The length of the CDR3 is 15 residues. CDR1 and CDR2 (germline): MNHEY, SMNVEV (reference sequence).